One and the same sample provided the 5 T cell receptor beta chains below, sequenced in a study of blood T cell repertoires in COVID-19. TCRdb's table, derived via immunoSEQ multiplex PCR, lists solely in-frame clones and lacks some. The data hold 180,000 or so clones, with roughly 87% observed a single time. Sequences were obtained from PBMCs or T cells enriched from blood (not recorded which). These receptor sequences come from a human donor with acute COVID-19. The donor label of this sample is uncertain.

The chain links TRBV30 to TRBJ1-5, with no clear D. Germline values: CDR1 GTSNPN, CDR2 SVGIG (reference sequence). Trimming took off 0 bases at V and 5 bases at J, with 8 bases between the two ends. The CDR3 has 13 residues. CDR3 region: CAWSVQYDQPQHF. The CDR3 coding sequence is TGTGCCTGGAGTGTACAGTACGATCAGCCCCAGCATTTT.

The gene calls are TRBV13 and TRBJ2-7, with D maybe TRBD1 (6 bases). Trimming stripped 4 bases from V and 1 base from J, with 23 bases between. This CDR3 region has 18 residues. Germline CDR1 reads PRHDT; CDR2 reads FYEKMQ (reference sequence). As DNA, the CDR3 is TGTGCCAGCAGCTCCCTCAGTGGGACACCTTCACCTTCCTACGAGCAGTACTTC. It specifies CASSSLSGTPSPSYEQYF.

The table lists this clone with a count of one. The J gene is TRBJ1-6, the V gene TRBV19, with a possible D match to TRBD1 (5 bases). CDR3 length: 14 residues. Germline V CDR1 and CDR2: LNHDA, SQIVND (reference sequence). Trimming cost V 0 bases and J 5 bases, with 5 bases left between them. The CDR3 DNA sequence: TGTGCCAGTAGTATAGACAGGGATAATTCACCCCTCCACTTT. It codes for CASSIDRDNSPLHF.

This chain connects TRBV7-9 to TRBJ1-2; a possible D gene is TRBD1 (5 bases). The germline V gene has CDR1 SEHNR and CDR2 FQNEAQ (reference sequence). V dropped 3 bases and J dropped 4 bases, with 15 bases sitting between them. The CDR3 has 15 residues. The CDR3, as DNA: TGTGCCAGCAGCTTCGGGGAGGGACTGGGCTATGGCTACACCTTC. Translated, it gives CASSFGEGLGYGYTF.

The V gene is TRBV20-1, the J gene TRBJ2-5, with 7 positions matching TRBD1. The CDR3 is 13 residues long. CDR1 is DFQATT, CDR2 SNEGSKA, per germline (reference sequence). V lost 3 bases and J lost 5; bases outside the gene matches: 6. CDR3 region: CSASPTGKETQYF. The CDR3 DNA sequence: TGCAGTGCTAGTCCGACAGGGAAGGAGACCCAGTACTTC.